Below are 27 T cell receptor beta chains sequenced from a single sample in a study of CD8 T cells in Susac syndrome. An input of about 0.45 to 1 ug of RNA was subjected to reverse transcription using random hexamers. Via MiXCR, TCRdb re-called the immunoSEQ multiplex PCR reads, giving one row per CDR3 protein. The top ten hold approximately 0.08% of the sample, which has 130,000 to 150,000 distinct CDR3 sequences, roughly 95% seen once. The source material was CD4+ T cells from PBMCs. The receptor set was obtained from a human donor in good health.

The gene calls are TRBV24-1 and TRBJ2-1; perhaps TRBD2 as D (6 bases). V was trimmed by 3 bases and J by 1 base, leaving 9 bases between them. CDR3 length: 15 amino acids. Germline V gene sequence: CDR1 KGHDR, CDR2 SFDVKD. CDR3 residues: CATSDPGTSYNEQFF. In DNA form, the CDR3 reads TGTGCCACCAGTGATCCCGGGACTTCCTACAATGAGCAGTTCTTC.

V and J are TRBV7-9 and TRBJ2-3; weak D call: TRBD2 (6 bases). Trimming removed 2 bases at V and 3 bases at J, with 12 bases between. The CDR3 is 15 amino acids. Germline CDR1 and CDR2: SEHNR and FQNEAQ (reference sequence). The CDR3 nucleotides read TGTGCCAGCAGCTTATATGGCGGGGATACAGATACGCAGTATTTT. Encoded protein: CASSLYGGDTDTQYF.

This rearrangement joins TRBV4-2 to TRBJ1-4, with TRBD1 as a possible D gene (5 bases). CDR3 length: 14 amino acids. In germline, CDR1 is LGHNA, CDR2 YNFKEQ. Trimming stripped 4 bases from V and 6 bases from J, with 12 bases between. The CDR3 reads CASSPEGRDEKLFF. The CDR3 DNA is TGTGCCAGCAGCCCAGAGGGGAGGGATGAAAAACTGTTTTTT.

The rearrangement joins TRBV12-3 or TRBV12-4 to TRBJ1-5; 7 bases are shared with TRBD1. Trimming cost V 8 bases and J 1 base; bases outside gene matches: 5. The CDR3 runs 14 residues. The CDR3 DNA reads TGTGCCAGCGGGGCAGGGGGGAGCAATCAGCCCCAGCATTTT. As protein: CASGAGGSNQPQHF.

V and J are TRBV5-1 and TRBJ1-5; D remains unclear. Trimming took off 0 bases at V and 2 bases at J, with 9 bases between the two ends. CDR1 SGHRS and CDR2 YFSETQ come from the germline V gene. This CDR3 is 15 amino acids long. CDR3 region: CASSLVGYRNQPQHF. CDR3 sequence (DNA): TGCGCCAGCAGCTTGGTAGGGTATCGCAATCAGCCCCAGCATTTT.

V usage is TRBV6-6 and J usage is TRBJ2-1; no clear D gene. CDR1 is MNHNY, CDR2 SVGAGI, per germline (reference sequence). CDR3 length: 12 residues. V gave up 5 bases and J gave up 4 bases, with 6 bases separating them. The CDR3 nucleotides are TGTGCCAGCAGTCCCGGTTACAATGAGCAGTTCTTC. Translation gives CASSPGYNEQFF.

V gene TRBV28 combines with J gene TRBJ2-7; the D is unclear. CDR1 and CDR2 (germline): MDHEN, SYDVKM. V was clipped by 5 bases and J by 7 bases, with 18 bases between them. The CDR3 covers 14 residues. DNA for the CDR3: TGTGCCAGCAGTCCCGTCGGGCAAAGTCGGGAGCAGTACTTC. The encoded protein is CASSPVGQSREQYF.

This clonotype was recorded once. The chain employs TRBV11-2 and TRBJ2-3; 13 bases are shared with TRBD2. CDR1 is SGHAT, CDR2 FQNNGV, per germline. The ends lost 4 bases at V and 0 bases at J; junction bases unmatched: 7. The CDR3 has 18 residues. The CDR3 DNA is TGTGCCAGCAGCTCCGGGACTAGCGGGGTTCTAAGCACAGATACGCAGTATTTT. Protein sequence: CASSSGTSGVLSTDTQYF.

J is TRBJ2-7 and V is TRBV2, with D tentatively TRBD2 (5 bases). The germline V gene encodes CDR1 SNHLY and CDR2 FYNNEI. V lost 2 bases and J lost 3, with 14 bases in between. This CDR3 region has 15 residues. The CDR3 here is CASSESSASSYEQYF. The CDR3 DNA reads as TGTGCCAGCAGTGAAAGTTCGGCTAGCAGCTACGAGCAGTACTTC.

This chain connects TRBV29-1 to TRBJ1-2; D ambiguous. Germline V gene data show CDR1 as SQVTM and CDR2 as ANQGSEA. This CDR3 contains 11 residues. Deletions cut 4 bases from V and 6 bases from J, with 9 bases between. The CDR3 sequence is CSVGRTNGYTF. As DNA, the CDR3 is TGCAGCGTTGGCAGGACGAATGGCTACACCTTC. Together with reference TRBV29-1 and TRBJ1-2, the CDR3 gives the full variable domain: SAVISQKPSRDICQRGTSLTIQCQVDSQVTMMFWYRQQPGQSLTLIATANQGSEATYESGFVIDKFPISRPNLTFSTLTVSNMSPEDSSIYLCSVGRTNGYTFGSGTRLTVV.

This chain links TRBV6-1 with TRBJ1-2, with D unresolved. The CDR3 consists of 10 residues. Trimming cost V 7 bases and J 5 bases, with 5 bases left between them. CDR1 is MNHNS and CDR2 is SASEGT in the germline V gene. The CDR3, as DNA: TGTGCCAGCAACCTGTATGGCTACACCTTC. Translating it yields CASNLYGYTF.

The rearrangement joins TRBV20-1 to TRBJ2-1; TRBD2 agrees at 8 bases. Losses at the gene ends were 6 bases for V and 3 bases for J; bases not matched to a gene: 7. The CDR3 has 14 residues. Per germline, CDR1 DFQATT and CDR2 SNEGSKA (reference sequence). In DNA, the CDR3 is TGCAGTGCCCGGAGCGGGAGATTCTACAATGAGCAGTTCTTC. Residues: CSARSGRFYNEQFF.

The V and J genes are TRBV3-1 and TRBJ2-1, with 8 bases aligning to TRBD2. Germline values: CDR1 LGHDT, CDR2 YNNKEL (reference sequence). Trimming cost V 2 bases and J 7 bases; bases outside gene matches: 4. CDR3 length: 14 residues. CDR3 residues: CASSQTGGLNEQFF. CDR3 nucleotides: TGTGCCAGCAGCCAAACGGGAGGGCTGAATGAGCAGTTCTTC.

The chain has TRBV5-6 and TRBJ2-1; TRBD1 might be the D (8 bases). V lost 4 bases to trimming and J lost 2 bases, with 13 bases between them. Germline CDR1 is SGHDT and CDR2 is YYEEEE. The CDR3 is 15 residues long. The CDR3 protein is CASSITGGAYNEQFF. Written as DNA, the CDR3 is TGTGCCAGCAGCATAACAGGGGGGGCCTACAATGAGCAGTTCTTC.

This clonotype is a singleton in its sample. The chain links TRBV6-1 to TRBJ1-5; a weak D match, TRBD1 (5 bases). The CDR3 runs to 14 residues. V was trimmed by 4 bases and J by 3 bases, leaving 10 bases between them. The germline V gene has CDR1 MNHNS and CDR2 SASEGT. The CDR3 protein is CASSGDGNNQPQHF. CDR3 DNA: TGTGCCAGCAGTGGGGACGGAAACAATCAGCCCCAGCATTTT.

The chain carries TRBV5-4 and TRBJ1-1, with 7 bases lining up with TRBD1. The CDR3 is 15 residues long. Losses at the gene ends were 5 bases for V and 7 bases for J; bases not matched to a gene: 14. CDR1 is SGHNT, CDR2 YYREEE, per germline (reference sequence). CDR3 in amino acids: CASSHRQGGDLEAFF. CDR3 DNA sequence: TGTGCCAGCAGTCATCGACAGGGAGGGGATCTTGAAGCTTTCTTT.

V is TRBV10-3 and J is TRBJ2-1; 13 nucleotides agree with TRBD2. V trimming: 5 bases; J trimming: 2 bases; junction bases outside the gene matches: 12. CDR3 length: 19 amino acids. Germline V gives CDR1 ENHRY, CDR2 SYGVKD. In DNA form, the CDR3 reads TGTGCCATCAGTTACGGGACTAGCGGGACAAAGATGGCCTACAATGAGCAGTTCTTC. This codes for CAISYGTSGTKMAYNEQFF.

This chain joins TRBV7-3 and TRBJ2-1; D not certain. Trimming removed 0 bases from V and 5 bases from J, with 5 bases in between. The V gene's germline CDR1 is SGHTA and CDR2 FQGTGA. The CDR3 length is 13 residues. The CDR3 region is CASSLTDDNEQFF. DNA of the CDR3: TGTGCCAGCAGCTTAACGGATGACAATGAGCAGTTCTTC.

The CDR3 region has the DNA TGTGCCACAGACAGGGGATTGAACACTGAAGCTTTCTTT. Protein: CATDRGLNTEAFF. The chain couples TRBV30 to TRBJ1-1, with 8 bases lining up with TRBD1. Germline V gives CDR1 GTSNPN, CDR2 SVGIG (reference sequence). V was clipped by 8 bases and J by 0 bases; unmatched bases: 5. The CDR3 runs to 13 residues.

The chain recombines TRBV7-2 with TRBJ2-5; tentatively, D is TRBD1 or TRBD2 (6 bases each). The CDR3 runs to 14 residues. From germline, CDR1 is SGHTA and CDR2 FQGNSA. Between the trimmed V and J ends, which lost 0 bases and 9 bases, there was a span of 14 bases. Written as DNA, the CDR3 is TGTGCCAGCAGCTTAGCGGGGGGCGTGACGCCCCAGTACTTC. The encoded protein is CASSLAGGVTPQYF.

The chain carries TRBV27 and TRBJ2-3; TRBD2 aligns across 11 bases. The junction had 5 bases not matched to a gene; V was cut back by 5 bases and J by 4 bases. Germline assignment: CDR1 MNHEY and CDR2 SMNVEV (reference sequence). CDR3 length: 15 amino acids. CDR3 DNA: TGTGCCAGCAGTCCCCTAGCGGGAGGCGCAGATACGCAGTATTTT. This codes for CASSPLAGGADTQYF.

V gene TRBV20-1 combines with J gene TRBJ2-1; a weak D match, TRBD2 (6 bases). Deletions cut 3 bases from V and 0 bases from J, with 9 bases between. The germline V gene encodes CDR1 DFQATT and CDR2 SNEGSKA (reference sequence). CDR3 length: 14 amino acids. CDR3 sequence: CSASRDSSYNEQFF. The CDR3 DNA reads as TGCAGTGCTAGTCGGGACTCCTCCTACAATGAGCAGTTCTTC.

V is TRBV7-8 and J is TRBJ1-4; possibly TRBD1 for D (6 bases). Between the trimmed V and J ends, which lost 6 bases and 8 bases, there was a span of 10 bases. Per the germline V gene, CDR1 is SGHVS and CDR2 is FQNEAQ. CDR3 size: 12 residues. CDR3 DNA sequence: TGTGCCAGCAGTTATGACAGGGAAAAACTGTTTTTT. This translates into CASSYDREKLFF.

V gene TRBV21-1 combines with J gene TRBJ1-5; the table names TRBD1, a call not compared with the DNA. TRBV21-1 is deemed a pseudogene. This CDR3 comprises 16 residues. The CDR3 DNA reads as TGTGCCAGCAGCGACCTCGGACAGGGGGTAGTTCAGCCCCAGCATTTT. Translation gives CASSDLGQGVVQPQHF.

This clonotype was detected once. This chain links TRBV7-6 with TRBJ1-5; maybe TRBD1 (6 bases). The CDR3 spans 15 residues. Deletions cut 4 bases from V and 5 bases from J, with 15 bases between. CDR1 SGHVS and CDR2 FNYEAQ come from the germline V gene. CDR3 nucleotide sequence: TGTGCCAGCAGCTCGGAACAGGGAGGTGATCAGCCCCAGCATTTT. Its protein is CASSSEQGGDQPQHF. Full variable domain (rest looked up from reference TRBV7-6 and TRBJ1-5): GAGVSQSPRYKVTKRGQDVALRCDPISGHVSLYWYRQALGQGPEFLTYFNYEAQQDKSGLPNDRFSAERPEGSISTLTIQRTEQRDSAMYRCASSSEQGGDQPQHFGDGTRLSIL.

The chain links TRBV3-1 to TRBJ2-2, with 10 bases identical to TRBD1. This CDR3 region has 15 residues. Germline-derived CDR1 and CDR2 are LGHDT and YNNKEL (reference sequence). V was clipped by 1 base and J by 7 bases; unmatched bases: 3. The CDR3 sequence is CASSQAGTGVGELFF. The CDR3 region has the DNA TGTGCCAGCAGCCAAGCGGGGACAGGGGTCGGGGAGCTGTTTTTT.

The chain has TRBV7-9 and TRBJ1-2, with a tentative D call TRBD1 (6 bases). The CDR3 covers 14 residues. V lost 4 bases, J lost 4 bases, and 13 bases lay in between. Looked up from germline, CDR1 is SEHNR and CDR2 is FQNEAQ (reference sequence). CDR3 DNA: TGTGCCAGCAGCTCGCATACAGGGAGCTATGGCTACACCTTC. Translated, it gives CASSSHTGSYGYTF.